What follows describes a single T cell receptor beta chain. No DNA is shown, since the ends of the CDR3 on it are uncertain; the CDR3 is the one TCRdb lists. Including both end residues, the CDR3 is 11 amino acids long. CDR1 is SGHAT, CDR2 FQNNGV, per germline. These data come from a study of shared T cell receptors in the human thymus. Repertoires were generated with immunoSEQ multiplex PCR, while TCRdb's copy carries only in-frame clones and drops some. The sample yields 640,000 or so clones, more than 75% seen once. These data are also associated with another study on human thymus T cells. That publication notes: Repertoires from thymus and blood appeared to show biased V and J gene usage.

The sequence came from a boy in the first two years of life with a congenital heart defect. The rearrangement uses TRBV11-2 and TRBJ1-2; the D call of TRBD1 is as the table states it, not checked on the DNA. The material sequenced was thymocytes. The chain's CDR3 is CASSWGQGNTF.